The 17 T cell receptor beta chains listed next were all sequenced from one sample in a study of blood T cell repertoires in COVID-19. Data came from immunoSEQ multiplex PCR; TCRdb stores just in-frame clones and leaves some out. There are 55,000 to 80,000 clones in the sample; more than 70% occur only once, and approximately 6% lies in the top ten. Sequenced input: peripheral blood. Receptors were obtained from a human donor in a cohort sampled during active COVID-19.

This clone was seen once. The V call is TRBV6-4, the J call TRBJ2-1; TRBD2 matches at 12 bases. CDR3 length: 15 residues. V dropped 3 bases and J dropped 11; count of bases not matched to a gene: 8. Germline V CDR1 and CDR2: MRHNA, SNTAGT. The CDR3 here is CASSDLAGGPGKQFF. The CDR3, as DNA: TGTGCCAGCAGTGATCTAGCGGGGGGGCCTGGTAAGCAGTTCTTC.

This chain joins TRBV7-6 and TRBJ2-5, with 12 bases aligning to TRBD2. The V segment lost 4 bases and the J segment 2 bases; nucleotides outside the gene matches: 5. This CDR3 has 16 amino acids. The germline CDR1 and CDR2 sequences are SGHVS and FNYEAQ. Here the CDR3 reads CASSSGGLAGQETQYF. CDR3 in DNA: TGTGCCAGCAGCTCCGGCGGACTAGCGGGGCAAGAGACCCAGTACTTC.

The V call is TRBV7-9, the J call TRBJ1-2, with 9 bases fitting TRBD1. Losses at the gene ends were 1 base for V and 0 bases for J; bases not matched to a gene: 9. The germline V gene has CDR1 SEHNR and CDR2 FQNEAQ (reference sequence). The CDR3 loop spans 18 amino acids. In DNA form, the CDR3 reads TGTGCCAGCAGCTTAGGTCTGGGACAGGGAAGGGCTAACTATGGCTACACCTTC. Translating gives CASSLGLGQGRANYGYTF.

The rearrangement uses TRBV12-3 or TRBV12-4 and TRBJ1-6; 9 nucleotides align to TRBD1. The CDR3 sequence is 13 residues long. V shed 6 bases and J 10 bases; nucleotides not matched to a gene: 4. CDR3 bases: TGTGCCAGCAGACAGGGGGCGGGCTCACCCCTCCACTTT. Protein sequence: CASRQGAGSPLHF.

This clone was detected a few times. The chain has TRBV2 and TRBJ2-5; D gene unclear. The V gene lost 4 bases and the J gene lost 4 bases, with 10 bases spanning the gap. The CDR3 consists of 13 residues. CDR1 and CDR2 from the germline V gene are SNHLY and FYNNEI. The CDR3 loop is CASSVSLGETQYF. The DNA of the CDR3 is TGTGCCAGCAGTGTCAGTCTAGGAGAGACCCAGTACTTC. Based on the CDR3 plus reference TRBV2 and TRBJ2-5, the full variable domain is EPEVTQTPSHQVTQMGQEVILRCVPISNHLYFYWYRQILGQKVEFLVSFYNNEISEKSEIFDDQFSVERPDGSNFTLKIRSTKLEDSAMYFCASSVSLGETQYFGPGTRLLVL.

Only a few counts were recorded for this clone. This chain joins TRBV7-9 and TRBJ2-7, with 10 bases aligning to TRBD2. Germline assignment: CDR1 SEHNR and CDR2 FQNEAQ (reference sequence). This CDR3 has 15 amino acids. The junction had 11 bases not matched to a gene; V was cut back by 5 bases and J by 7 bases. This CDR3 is CASSPTGLAVWEQYF. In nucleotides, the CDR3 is TGTGCCAGCAGCCCAACCGGACTAGCGGTATGGGAGCAGTACTTC. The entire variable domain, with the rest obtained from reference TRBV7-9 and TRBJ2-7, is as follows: DTGVSQNPRHKITKRGQNVTFRCDPISEHNRLYWYRQTLGQGPEFLTYFQNEAQLEKSRLLSDRFSAERPKGSFSTLEIQRTEQGDSAMYLCASSPTGLAVWEQYFGPGTRLTVT.

This CDR3 is CASSSRDRGWDTEAFF. The CDR3 nucleotides read TGTGCCAGCAGCTCCCGGGACAGGGGATGGGACACTGAAGCTTTCTTT. The chain has TRBV7-2 and TRBJ1-1, with 10 nucleotides matching TRBD1. The V gene end was trimmed by 4 bases and the J gene end by 3 bases; junction bases not matched to a gene: 8. CDR3 size: 16 residues. Per germline, CDR1 SGHTA and CDR2 FQGNSA.

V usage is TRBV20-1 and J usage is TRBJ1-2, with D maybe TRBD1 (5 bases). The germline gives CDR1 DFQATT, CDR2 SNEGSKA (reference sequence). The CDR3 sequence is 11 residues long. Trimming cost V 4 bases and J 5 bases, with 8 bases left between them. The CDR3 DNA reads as TGCAGTGCTAACAGGTTTTATGGCTACACCTTC. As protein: CSANRFYGYTF.

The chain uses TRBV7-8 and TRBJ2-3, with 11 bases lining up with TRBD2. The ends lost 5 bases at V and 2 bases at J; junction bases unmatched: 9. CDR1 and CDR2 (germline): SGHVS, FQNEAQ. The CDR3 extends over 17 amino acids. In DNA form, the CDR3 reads TGTGCCAGCAGCCCCGACCTAGCGGGAGGCCACACAGATACGCAGTATTTT. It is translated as CASSPDLAGGHTDTQYF.

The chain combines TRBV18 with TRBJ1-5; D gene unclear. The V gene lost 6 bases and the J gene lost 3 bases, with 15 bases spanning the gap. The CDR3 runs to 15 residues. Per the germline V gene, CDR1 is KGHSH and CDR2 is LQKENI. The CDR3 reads CASSSRPETNQPQHF. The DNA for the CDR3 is TGTGCCAGCTCCTCAAGACCGGAGACCAATCAGCCCCAGCATTTT.

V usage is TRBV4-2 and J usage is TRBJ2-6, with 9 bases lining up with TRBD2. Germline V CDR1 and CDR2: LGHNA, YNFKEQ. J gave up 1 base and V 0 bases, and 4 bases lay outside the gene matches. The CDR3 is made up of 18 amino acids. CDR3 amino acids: CASSQDAAGGSGANVLTF. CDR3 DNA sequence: TGTGCCAGCAGCCAAGATGCGGCGGGAGGGTCTGGGGCCAACGTCCTGACTTTC.

The CDR3 sequence: CASSSLGAGEEFF. CDR3 coding DNA: TGTGCCAGCAGCTCCCTTGGAGCGGGAGAAGAGTTCTTC. J is TRBJ2-1 and V is TRBV12-3 or TRBV12-4, with TRBD2 identical over 8 bases. Losses at the gene ends were 6 bases for V and 14 bases for J; bases not matched to a gene: 12. This CDR3 is 13 amino acids long.

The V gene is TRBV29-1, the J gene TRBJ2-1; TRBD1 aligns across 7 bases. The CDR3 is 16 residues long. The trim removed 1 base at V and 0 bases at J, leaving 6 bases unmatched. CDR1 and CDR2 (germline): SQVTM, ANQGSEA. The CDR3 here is CSVEAGGAGSYNEQFF. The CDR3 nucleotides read TGCAGCGTTGAAGCAGGGGGAGCAGGCTCCTACAATGAGCAGTTCTTC.

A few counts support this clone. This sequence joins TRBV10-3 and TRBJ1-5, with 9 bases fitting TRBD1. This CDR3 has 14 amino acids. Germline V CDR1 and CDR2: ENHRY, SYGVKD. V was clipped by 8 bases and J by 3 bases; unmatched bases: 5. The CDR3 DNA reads TGTGCCATCTGGACAGGGGTAACCAATCAGCCCCAGCATTTT. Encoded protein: CAIWTGVTNQPQHF.

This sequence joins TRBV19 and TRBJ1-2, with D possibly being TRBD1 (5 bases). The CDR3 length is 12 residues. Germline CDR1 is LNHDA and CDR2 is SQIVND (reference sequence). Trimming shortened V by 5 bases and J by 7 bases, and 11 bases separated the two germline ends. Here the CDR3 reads CASSLKRGGYTF. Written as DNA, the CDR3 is TGTGCCAGTAGTCTGAAAAGGGGTGGCTACACCTTC.

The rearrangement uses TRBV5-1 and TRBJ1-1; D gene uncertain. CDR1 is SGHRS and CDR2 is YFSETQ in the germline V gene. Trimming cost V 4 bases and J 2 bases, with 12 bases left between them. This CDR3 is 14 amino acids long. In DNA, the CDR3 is TGCGCCAGCAGCAGATACGGGGTAAACACTGAAGCTTTCTTT. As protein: CASSRYGVNTEAFF.

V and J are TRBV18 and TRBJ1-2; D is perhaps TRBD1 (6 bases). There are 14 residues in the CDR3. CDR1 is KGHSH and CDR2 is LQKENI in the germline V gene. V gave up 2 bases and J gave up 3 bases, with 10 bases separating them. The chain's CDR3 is CASSPTGYDYGYTF. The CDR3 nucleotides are TGTGCCAGCTCACCAACAGGGTACGACTATGGCTACACCTTC. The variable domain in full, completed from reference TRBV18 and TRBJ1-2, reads NAGVMQNPRHLVRRRGQEARLRCSPMKGHSHVYWYRQLPEEGLKFMVYLQKENIIDESGMPKERFSAEFPKEGPSILRIQQVVRGDSAAYFCASSPTGYDYGYTFGSGTRLTVV.